The T cell receptor (beta chain) under discussion was sequenced for a study of CD8+ T cells in alopecia areata (dated by TCRdb to the late 2010s). Regarding the study in general: Treated patients were enrolled in an open-label pilot trial of oral tofacitinib at 5 to 10 mg twice daily for moderate-to-severe alopecia areata. Patients stayed on tofacitinib for 6 to 18 months and then had 6 months of follow-up off drug so that delayed response and recurrence could be assessed. The SALT score, which quantifies the percentage of affected scalp surface area, was used to measure disease severity in treated patients. High-throughput TCRbeta sequencing was used to examine T cell clonal expansion in alopecia areata in both the C3H/HeJ mouse model and human patients. In humans, TCRbeta sequencing was performed on scalp tissue and on sorted CD4+ and CD8+ peripheral blood T cells from healthy controls and from patients with patchy or totalis/universalis alopecia areata. Biopsies were taken from tofacitinib-treated patients at baseline and at 4 and 24 weeks of treatment, and a later scalp biopsy was taken in several of the tofacitinib-treated patients. Scalp clonality was compared among normal scalp (n=4), patchy alopecia areata scalp (n=8), and alopecia totalis/universalis scalp (n=8). RNA came from the PAXgene miRNA kit for fixed scalp, the miRNeasy kit for PBMCs, and the RNeasy kit for mouse skin. TCRbeta CDR3 regions were amplified by immunoSEQ multiplex PCR using 35 Vbeta forward and 13 Jbeta reverse primers. What the authors observed across the whole study: Shared TCR sequences between patients were less evident than in mice, which may be partly attributable to HLA diversity in the patient population. Lesional scalp, especially in alopecia totalis/universalis, showed higher clonality and more expanded CD8+ clones than normal scalp, suggesting antigenic drive. Many expanded lesional clones were found to persist in scalp and blood during tofacitinib treatment, and relapse after treatment cessation may be partly explained by this persistence. Because the treated cohort was small and included a single nonresponder, larger studies are needed to assess links between baseline CD8+ expansion and response. Resident alphabeta T cells in normal human skin are also sequenced, complicating scalp TCR repertoire analysis, unlike mouse skin dominated by gammadelta T cells. With tofacitinib, both scalp clonality and the number of expanded CD8+ clones among the top 100 scalp clones went down significantly.

On this clone itself: Its antigen is still unknown. Per-base quality was not reported, and no clone a single base away is much larger than it.

Sample treatment or condition, as interpreted from the label and publication: oral pan-JAK inhibitor, 5-10 mg twice daily. Lesional scalp punch biopsies and peripheral blood were obtained from alopecia areata patients. PBMCs were separated by density centrifugation and stained for CD3, CD4 and CD8, after which CD4+ and CD8+ T cells were sorted on a FACSAria. To prepare the library, the immunoSEQ multiplex PCR assay was applied. To provide template for TCR sequencing, every sample had RNA extracted and reverse transcribed into cDNA. SuperScript III was used to make first-strand cDNA, primed with a 2:1 mix of oligo-dT and random hexamers. A synthetic immune receptor repertoire was used to measure amplification bias, and any remaining bias was corrected computationally. On the authors' methods: Raw reads were preprocessed to remove errors, and CDR3 was defined according to IMGT conventions as the region from the conserved cysteine to phenylalanine. Clonality was computed by normalizing Shannon entropy by log2 of the number of productive unique TCRs and subtracting the result from 1. Whether scalp clones were CD4 or CD8 was inferred by matching scalp TCRbeta sequences against CD4 and CD8 repertoires sorted from blood. TCRdb mirrors the immuneACCESS table, restricted to in-frame sequences. Some clones are absent from its copies; in checked studies, under half trace to an unresolved V gene, and the reason for the others is unknown. V, J and clone size reflect that table, while D and trimming were determined from the DNA. The sample contains under 95,000 clones, around 71% of them found a single time. The leading ten clones occupy roughly a sixth of the sample.

From cysteine to phenylalanine, the CDR3 is 15 amino acids long. Just the 45-base CDR3 DNA is kept, in frame starting at base 1. Trimming at the junction amounts to 3 bases on V and 8 bases on J, and the germline ends lie 17 bases apart. Taken from the germline V gene, the CDR1 and CDR2 loops are MGHRA and YSYEKL. The source of this sequence is a human donor with alopecia areata. The sequence joins TRBV4-1 to TRBJ1-5; TRBD1 could be the D gene, as 5 bases match. The material was CD8+ T cells sorted from blood, obtained around week 44, from a patient treated with tofacitinib. The DNA is TGCGCCAGCAGCCACGAGGGGACCACGGGGGAGCCCCAGCATTTT. This yields the protein CASSHEGTTGEPQHF.